This entry is about one TCR beta chain. An end of the junction does not agree with germline; a read error may underlie this. Amplifying from RNA transcripts, the study obtained TCR beta CDR3 regions. The workflow started with a first-round RT-PCR run with HTBI primers and then moved on to a second-round multiplex PCR. TCRdb re-analysed the multiplex PCR reads in MiXCR, keeping a single row per CDR3 protein. The data hold 650,000 to 900,000 distinct CDR3 sequences, with 40% observed a single time. This record belongs to a study of Graves' ophthalmopathy and Graves' hyperthyroidism. The CDR3 runs 18 residues. Germline V gene data show CDR1 as SGHAT and CDR2 as FQNNGV. Ineligible for inclusion were patients with other autoimmune diseases, uncontrolled infections, pregnancy or lactation.

V and J are TRBV11-2 and TRBJ1-2; 7 positions agree with TRBD1. The clonotype was recovered from an adult man with Graves' ophthalmopathy. The sample comprised peripheral blood. CDR3 protein: CASSLDLSYRGGDYGYTF. As DNA, the CDR3 is TGTGCCAGCAGCTTAGATCTGTCCTATCGAGGGGGCGACTATGGCTATACCTTC.